The next 15 T cell receptor beta chains were all read from a single sample in a study of T cell responses to AZD1222 COVID-19 vaccine. Libraries were prepared by immunoSEQ multiplex PCR; TCRdb keeps only in-frame clonotypes and omits some of them. The sample consists of roughly 80,000 clones, about nine tenths of them appearing once. Sequenced material: peripheral blood, taken on day 0 of MenACWY control vaccination. These receptors were taken from an adult in good health.

Here the CDR3 DNA reads TGTGCCAGCAGGGGGGATCCCGTTGAAGCTTTCTTT. Translating gives CASRGDPVEAFF. The chain joins TRBV2 to TRBJ1-1; weak D call: TRBD1 (5 bases). CDR3 size: 12 residues. Trimming pared 6 bases from V and 7 bases from J, leaving 12 bases between. Germline CDR1 and CDR2: SNHLY and FYNNEI.

Here the CDR3 DNA reads TGTGCCAGCAGTTATGGACAGGGAGGCTCACCCCTCCACTTT. It encodes CASSYGQGGSPLHF. This chain uses TRBV6-2 or TRBV6-3 with TRBJ1-6; 8 bases are shared with TRBD1. This CDR3 has 14 residues. CDR1 and CDR2 (germline): MNHEY, SVGEGT. Trimming at V came to 3 bases and at J to 10 bases, leaving 5 bases not matched to a gene.

J is TRBJ2-2 and V is TRBV12-5, with a tentative D call TRBD2 (6 bases). Germline-derived CDR1 and CDR2 are LGHNT and FRNRAP. The CDR3 consists of 14 residues. Trimming took off 4 bases at V and 2 bases at J, with 8 bases between the two ends. CDR3 sequence: CASGSGLNTGELFF. Written as DNA, the CDR3 is TGTGCTAGTGGTTCGGGACTTAACACCGGGGAGCTGTTTTTT.

V gene TRBV12-5 combines with J gene TRBJ2-5; 10 nucleotides match TRBD2. Per the germline V gene, CDR1 is LGHNT and CDR2 is FRNRAP. The CDR3 consists of 18 residues. The V segment lost 2 bases and the J segment 4 bases; nucleotides outside the gene matches: 13. The CDR3 sequence is CASGLSGPRAGGPETQYF. CDR3 DNA sequence: TGTGCTAGTGGTTTGTCAGGGCCGCGAGCGGGGGGGCCAGAGACCCAGTACTTC.

The V gene is TRBV10-3, the J gene TRBJ2-3; D tentatively reads TRBD1 or TRBD2 (5 bases each). CDR3 size: 14 residues. Trimming pared 7 bases from V and 2 bases from J, leaving 13 bases between. CDR1 is ENHRY, CDR2 SYGVKD, per germline. The DNA for the CDR3 is TGTGCCATCACGGGCAGGGAGAACACAGATACGCAGTATTTT. Translated, it gives CAITGRENTDTQYF.

The chain uses TRBV7-2 and TRBJ1-5; D might be TRBD1 (6 bases). Trimming stripped 5 bases from V and 6 bases from J, with 20 bases between. The germline V gene has CDR1 SGHTA and CDR2 FQGNSA. The CDR3 totals 16 residues. The DNA for the CDR3 is TGTGCCAGCAGCCTCGTAGGGGGACACCCCCCTCAGCCCCAGCATTTT. It specifies CASSLVGGHPPQPQHF.

The chain uses TRBV2 and TRBJ2-2, with D tentatively TRBD1 or TRBD2 (5 bases each). V dropped 3 bases and J dropped 0 bases, with 20 bases sitting between them. The CDR3 totals 19 residues. Germline CDR1 SNHLY, CDR2 FYNNEI. Here the CDR3 reads CASSEGPILRNSNTGELFF. The CDR3 DNA is TGTGCCAGCAGTGAGGGACCCATTCTGAGGAATTCGAACACCGGGGAGCTGTTTTTT.

This chain connects TRBV4-3 to TRBJ1-4; D unresolved. Trimming stripped 0 bases from V and 5 bases from J, with 10 bases between. The CDR3 totals 15 residues. Germline V gene data show CDR1 as LGHNA and CDR2 as YSLEER. CDR3 loop: CASSQDLRLNEKLFF. The CDR3 region has the DNA TGCGCCAGCAGCCAAGATCTCCGGTTGAATGAAAAACTGTTTTTT.

The genes are TRBV9 and TRBJ2-7; TRBD2 matches 10 bases. The germline V gene encodes CDR1 SGDLS and CDR2 YYNGEE. The CDR3 consists of 14 residues. The ends lost 3 bases at V and 7 bases at J; junction bases unmatched: 7. CDR3 coding DNA: TGTGCCAGCAGCGAGGGACTAGCGCCGGAAGAGCAGTACTTC. This gives the protein CASSEGLAPEEQYF. Together with reference TRBV9 and TRBJ2-7, the CDR3 gives the full variable domain: DSGVTQTPKHLITATGQRVTLRCSPRSGDLSVYWYQQSLDQGLQFLIQYYNGEERAKGNILERFSAQQFPDLHSELNLSSLELGDSALYFCASSEGLAPEEQYFGPGTRLTVT.

The chain combines TRBV29-1 with TRBJ2-4; 8 bases map to TRBD1. The CDR3 has 13 amino acids. J gave up 9 bases and V 8 bases, and 12 bases lay outside the gene matches. Germline V gene lookup returns CDR1 SQVTM and CDR2 ANQGSEA. CDR3 bases: TGCAGCACAACAGGGGGACAGTCGGGCATTCAGTACTTC. Encoded protein: CSTTGGQSGIQYF.

This chain uses TRBV7-9 with TRBJ1-2, with 9 bases identical to TRBD1. J was trimmed by 0 bases and V by 5 bases; bases with no gene match: 7. This CDR3 is 16 amino acids long. The germline gives CDR1 SEHNR, CDR2 FQNEAQ (reference sequence). The CDR3 spells CASSNPRQGANYGYTF. The CDR3 bases are TGTGCCAGCAGCAACCCCAGACAGGGGGCTAACTATGGCTACACCTTC.

This clone appeared once. The chain employs TRBV10-1 and TRBJ1-2, with 9 bases lining up with TRBD1. In germline, CDR1 is WNHNN, CDR2 SYGVQD (reference sequence). This CDR3 region has 14 residues. Trimming removed 2 bases from V and 6 bases from J; junction bases left unmatched: 4. The CDR3 is CASSEARTGDGYTF. CDR3 sequence (DNA): TGCGCCAGCAGTGAGGCGCGGACAGGGGATGGCTACACCTTC.

This chain links TRBV28 with TRBJ1-5; perhaps TRBD1 as D (6 bases). The CDR3 has 15 amino acids. Germline V gene data show CDR1 as MDHEN and CDR2 as SYDVKM. V gave up 6 bases and J gave up 7 bases, with 19 bases separating them. The CDR3 sequence is CASSQGGGRDQPQHF. CDR3 in DNA: TGTGCCAGCAGCCAAGGGGGAGGCAGGGACCAGCCCCAGCATTTT.

The CDR3 bases are TGTGCCAGCAGCCCAACGACTAGGGCTGAGCAGTTCTTC. This codes for CASSPTTRAEQFF. V and J are TRBV6-2 or TRBV6-3 and TRBJ2-1, with TRBD2 as a possible D gene (6 bases). CDR1 and CDR2 (germline): MNHEY, SVGEGT. Between the trimmed V and J ends, which lost 6 bases and 9 bases, there was a span of 15 bases. This CDR3 has 13 residues.

CDR3 amino acids: CASRKAGTGVGYTF. DNA of the CDR3: TGTGCCAGCAGGAAAGCCGGGACAGGGGTCGGCTACACCTTC. This sequence joins TRBV7-2 and TRBJ1-2, with TRBD1 matching 10 bases. CDR1 is SGHTA and CDR2 is FQGNSA in the germline V gene. The CDR3 runs 14 residues. Germline trimming cut 6 bases from V and 8 bases from J; bases unmatched to any gene: 9.